This entry features one T cell receptor beta chain sequence. This sample is part of a study of blood T cell repertoires in COVID-19. Across the whole study: Samples taken during acute and convalescent COVID-19 were collected in the United States, Italy and Spain. PBMCs, B-cell-depleted T cells, or T cells provided the cDNA or gDNA that made up the material.

In the original processing: Estimated nucleated cell counts came from reference gene primer amplification. Generated by immunoSEQ multiplex PCR, the TCRdb table keeps only in-frame clones and is missing some. That table gives V, J and clone size, and the DNA gave D and trimming. This table holds approximately 180,000 clones, under 80% found once. Membership in each cohort depended on participant-reported clinical history. This CDR3 comprises 12 residues. Looked up from germline, CDR1 is SEHNR and CDR2 is FQNEAQ (reference sequence). V lost 8 bases, J lost 4 bases, and 11 bases lay in between. This chain uses TRBV7-9 with TRBJ1-2; D uncertain. This TCR was recovered from a woman aged 45-60 years with acute COVID-19. Material: PBMCs or T cells enriched from blood (not recorded which). CDR3 protein: CASHRQIYGYTF. DNA of the CDR3: TGTGCCAGCCACAGACAAATCTATGGCTACACCTTC.